Reported below is one T cell receptor (beta chain). The clone's antigen remains unknown. No much larger clonotype is one base removed from it; base qualities were not supplied. These data originate in a study of T cell responses to AZD1222 COVID-19 vaccine (dated by TCRdb to the early 2020s). Some background on the complete study: TCR sequencing covered 230 to 250 trial participants: approximately 200 given two doses of AZD1222 and 26 given two doses of MenACWY control vaccine. Enrollment into the trials was organized by age into subgroups of 18-55, 56-69 and 70-plus years, and those subgroups contained approximately 160, 26 and 62 TCR-sequenced participants, respectively.

The CDR3 regions of human TCRbeta chains were analyzed by immunosequencing. The published analysis was carried out like this. Repertoire TCRs were matched against a reference library of SARS-CoV-2-specific TCRs generated with the MIRA antigen-specificity platform. Breadth was defined as the fraction of unique TCRs that were SARS-CoV-2-associated, and depth was defined as the fraction of total T cells that were SARS-CoV-2-associated. Using the MIRA data, each spike-specific TCR was mapped to the spike region that the TCR reacts to and placed in a CD4 or CD8 class. Log10-transformed breadth and depth values were compared by one-way ANOVA with Sidak's multiple comparisons tests. Imported from immuneACCESS, the table was reduced by TCRdb to in-frame sequences with V and J called. These copies leave out some clones; in studies compared against another copy, an unresolved V gene accounts for under half, and the cause of the remainder is not known. Clone size and V and J calls were adopted from that table, with D and trimming inferred from the DNA. In this sample the table shows 100,000 or so clones, more than 85% of which occur a single time. The ten most abundant clones make up 3.1% of the sample.

According to the study, the label for this sample's time point signals: about 28 days (+/-7) after the second vaccine dose. AZD1222 recipients given second doses at about 4 weeks or at about 12 weeks were pooled, since spike-specific TCR depth and breadth were not found to differ between the two schedules. Samples from vaccinated people were obtained from the UK trials COV001 and COV002, which included a single-blind randomized controlled phase 2/3 trial of AZD1222 (ChAdOx1 nCoV-19) in healthy adults. For TCRbeta chain sequencing, PBMC samples were collected from trial participants at day 0 and at day 28 after the second dose. Here V drops 10 bases and J drops 1 base, and the junction holds 6 bases not matched to any gene. CDR1 and CDR2, per the germline V gene, are SNHLY and FYNNEI. Spanning cysteine to phenylalanine, the CDR3 consists of 15 amino acids. Only the CDR3 DNA stays, 45 bases, in frame from base 1.

Overall results and qualifications from the work: In the small 56-69-year group, the increase in depth fell short of significance, most likely because of low power. No day 14 peak-response samples were available, so repertoires were characterized only after the peak T cell response. A significant rise in spike-specific TCR breadth and depth was observed after two AZD1222 doses relative to day 0 and relative to MenACWY recipients. Only six or seven AZD1222 recipients were SARS-CoV-2 seropositive at baseline, limiting conclusions about previously exposed vaccinees. Most participants were white British and females outnumbered males, and the authors suggested that clonal diversity may have been underestimated. The vaccine-associated CD4 TCRs covered the entire spike protein, and the dominant responses fell in regions 160-218 and 743-854. Reportedly, close to half of the unique spike-specific TCRs recognized epitopes lying outside the regions that are mutated in the B.1.351 and B.1.1.7 variants.

The sequence came from an adult who received the AZD1222 COVID-19 vaccine. The material was peripheral blood, obtained 28 days after the second AZD1222 dose. The rearrangement combines TRBV2 with TRBJ1-3; TRBD1 aligns with 11 central bases. The nucleotide sequence is given as TGTGCCACCAGGACAGGGGGCTCTTCTGGAAACACCATATATTTT. This sequence encodes CATRTGGSSGNTIYF.